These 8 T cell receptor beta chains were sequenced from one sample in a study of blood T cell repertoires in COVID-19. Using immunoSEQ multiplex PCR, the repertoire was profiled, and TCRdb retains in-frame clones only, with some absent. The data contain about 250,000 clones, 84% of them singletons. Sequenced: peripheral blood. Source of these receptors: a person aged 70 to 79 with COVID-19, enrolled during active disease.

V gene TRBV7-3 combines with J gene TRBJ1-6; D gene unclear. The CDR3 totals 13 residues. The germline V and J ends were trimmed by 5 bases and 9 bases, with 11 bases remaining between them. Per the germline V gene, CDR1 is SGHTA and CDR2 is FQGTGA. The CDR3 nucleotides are TGTGCCAGCAGCAGCTCCTTTCGTTCACCCCTCCACTTT. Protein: CASSSSFRSPLHF.

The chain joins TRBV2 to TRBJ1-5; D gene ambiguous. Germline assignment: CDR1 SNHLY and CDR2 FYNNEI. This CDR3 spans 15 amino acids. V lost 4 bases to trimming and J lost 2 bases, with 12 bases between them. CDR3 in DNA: TGTGCCAGCAGTGGGCGAGGGAAAGGCAATCAGCCCCAGCATTTT. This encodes CASSGRGKGNQPQHF.

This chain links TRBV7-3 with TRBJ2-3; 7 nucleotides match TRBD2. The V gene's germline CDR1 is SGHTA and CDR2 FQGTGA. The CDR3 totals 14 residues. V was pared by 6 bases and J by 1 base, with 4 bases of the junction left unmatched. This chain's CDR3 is CASSKSGGTDTQYF. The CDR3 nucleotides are TGTGCCAGCAGTAAAAGCGGGGGCACAGATACGCAGTATTTT. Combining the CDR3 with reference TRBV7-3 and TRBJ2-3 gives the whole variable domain GAGVSQTPSNKVTEKGKYVELRCDPISGHTALYWYRQSLGQGPEFLIYFQGTGAADDSGLPNDRFFAVRPEGSVSTLKIQRTERGDSAVYLCASSKSGGTDTQYFGPGTRLTVL.

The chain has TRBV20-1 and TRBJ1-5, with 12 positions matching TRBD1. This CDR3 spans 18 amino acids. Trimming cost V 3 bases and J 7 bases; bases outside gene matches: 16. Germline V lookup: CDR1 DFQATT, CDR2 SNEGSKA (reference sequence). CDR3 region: CSASESPGQGAFRQPQHF. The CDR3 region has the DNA TGCAGTGCTAGTGAATCCCCGGGACAGGGGGCTTTCAGGCAGCCCCAGCATTTT.

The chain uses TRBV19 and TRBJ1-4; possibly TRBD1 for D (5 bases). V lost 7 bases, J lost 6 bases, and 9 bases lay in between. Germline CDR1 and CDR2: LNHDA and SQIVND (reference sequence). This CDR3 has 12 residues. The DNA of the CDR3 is TGTGCCAGTAAAGGGGATCATGAAAAACTGTTTTTT. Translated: CASKGDHEKLFF.

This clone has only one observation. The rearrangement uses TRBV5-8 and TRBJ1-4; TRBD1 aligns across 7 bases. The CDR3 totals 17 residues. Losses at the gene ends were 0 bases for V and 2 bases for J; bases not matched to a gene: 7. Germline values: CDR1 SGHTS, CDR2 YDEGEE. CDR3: CASSLGQGTRTNEKLFF. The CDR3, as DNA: TGTGCCAGCAGCTTGGGACAGGGTACGCGGACTAATGAAAAACTGTTTTTT.

CDR3 sequence: CASSFQGRNEQYF. In DNA, the CDR3 is TGTGCCAGCAGTTTTCAGGGTCGGAACGAGCAGTACTTC. The chain combines TRBV6-2 or TRBV6-3 with TRBJ2-7, with D maybe TRBD1 (5 bases). V was clipped by 4 bases and J by 5 bases, with 12 bases between them. The CDR3 extends over 13 amino acids. Germline CDR1 MNHEY, CDR2 SVGEGT.

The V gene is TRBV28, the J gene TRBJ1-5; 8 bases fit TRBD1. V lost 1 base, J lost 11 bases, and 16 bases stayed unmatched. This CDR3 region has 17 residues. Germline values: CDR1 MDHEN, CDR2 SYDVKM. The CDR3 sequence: CASSLSGTGNPGKSQHF. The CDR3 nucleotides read TGTGCCAGCAGTTTATCCGGGACAGGTAACCCCGGTAAGTCCCAGCATTTT.